These 31 T cell receptor beta chains share one sample of origin, sequenced in a study of blood T cell repertoires in COVID-19. The repertoire was sequenced with immunoSEQ multiplex PCR; TCRdb's copy has only in-frame clones and lacks some. The sample contains roughly 100,000 clones, about 89% of which appear only once. Material for sequencing was peripheral blood. Receptors originate from a woman aged 50 to 65 in a cohort sampled during active COVID-19.

This clone was seen more than once but under ten times. Written as DNA, the CDR3 is TGTGCCAGCAGTGAAAGGCGGGGTTGGGAGCAGTACTTC. Its protein product is CASSERRGWEQYF. The chain links TRBV2 to TRBJ2-7; D is perhaps TRBD2 (6 bases). The length of the CDR3 is 13 residues. Trimming shortened V by 2 bases and J by 7 bases, and 12 bases separated the two germline ends. The V gene's germline CDR1 is SNHLY and CDR2 FYNNEI.

The chain links TRBV15 to TRBJ1-4; D uncertain. Per the germline V gene, CDR1 is LNHNV and CDR2 is YYDKDF (reference sequence). V lost 0 bases, J lost 7 bases, and 12 bases lay in between. The CDR3 is 15 residues long. The CDR3 DNA reads as TGTGCCACCAGCAGAGATAAGGGAGAAATTGAAAAACTGTTTTTT. Translated, it gives CATSRDKGEIEKLFF. Based on the CDR3 plus reference TRBV15 and TRBJ1-4, the full variable domain is DAMVIQNPRYQVTQFGKPVTLSCSQTLNHNVMYWYQQKSSQAPKLLFHYYDKDFNNEADTPDNFQSRRPNTSFCFLDIRSPGLGDTAMYLCATSRDKGEIEKLFFGSGTQLSVL.

V gene TRBV5-1 combines with J gene TRBJ2-5; a weak D match, TRBD1 (5 bases). V lost 2 bases, J lost 5 bases, and 10 bases lay in between. The CDR3 length is 13 residues. CDR1 and CDR2 from the germline V gene are SGHRS and YFSETQ. The CDR3 DNA reads as TGCGCCAGCAGCTTCGGCAGGGCGGAGACCCAGTACTTC. Residues: CASSFGRAETQYF.

The chain couples TRBV29-1 to TRBJ2-3; tentative D call: TRBD2 (6 bases). V was clipped by 7 bases and J by 2 bases, with 13 bases between them. The CDR3 runs 13 residues. Germline assignment: CDR1 SQVTM and CDR2 ANQGSEA. The CDR3 protein is CSERRGNTDTQYF. The CDR3 coding sequence is TGCAGCGAGCGACGGGGGAACACAGATACGCAGTATTTT.

There are a few counts of this clone. This chain connects TRBV9 to TRBJ1-6; D not certain. CDR1 and CDR2 from the germline V gene are SGDLS and YYNGEE. V gave up 0 bases and J gave up 7 bases, with 5 bases separating them. The CDR3 totals 13 residues. CDR3: CASSVETNSPLHF. The CDR3 nucleotides read TGTGCCAGCAGCGTAGAGACAAATTCACCCCTCCACTTT. Variable domain in full (rest from reference TRBV9 and TRBJ1-6): DSGVTQTPKHLITATGQRVTLRCSPRSGDLSVYWYQQSLDQGLQFLIQYYNGEERAKGNILERFSAQQFPDLHSELNLSSLELGDSALYFCASSVETNSPLHFGNGTRLTVT.

This clone was detected once. The chain uses TRBV20-1 and TRBJ2-1; D possibly corresponds to TRBD1 (7 bases). Germline CDR1 reads DFQATT; CDR2 reads SNEGSKA (reference sequence). V was cut by 5 bases and J by 1 base, with 21 bases left in between. The CDR3 length is 17 residues. For the CDR3, the DNA is TGCAGTGCTGGTGGCGGAGGGGGCGGGGCGTCCTACAATGAGCAGTTCTTC. Its translation: CSAGGGGGGASYNEQFF.

The chain recombines TRBV18 with TRBJ1-3, with a tentative D call TRBD1 (5 bases). Trimming took 6 bases from V and 2 from J, leaving 14 bases between them. The CDR3 extends over 15 amino acids. The germline V gene has CDR1 KGHSH and CDR2 LQKENI. The CDR3 nucleotides are TGTGCCAGCTCGGGGGGAACGAGCGCTGGAAACACCATATATTTT. This translates into CASSGGTSAGNTIYF.

About this clone itself: The junction differs from germline at one of its ends, possibly a read error. The CDR3: CASSLGRTVRTGELFF. CDR3 sequence (DNA): TGTGCTAGCAGCTTGGGGCGTACAGTCCGCACCGGGGAGCTGTTTTTT. This chain links TRBV7-7 with TRBJ2-2, with D perhaps matching TRBD1 (5 bases). CDR1 and CDR2 from the germline V gene are SSHAT and FNYEAQ (reference sequence). CDR3 size: 16 residues.

The chain employs TRBV10-3 and TRBJ2-3, with 8 bases fitting TRBD2. This CDR3 comprises 12 residues. Trimming removed 10 bases from V and 6 bases from J; junction bases left unmatched: 6. Germline-derived CDR1 and CDR2 are ENHRY and SYGVKD. The CDR3 region is CATGGAPDTQYF. CDR3 DNA sequence: TGTGCCACCGGGGGGGCCCCTGATACGCAGTATTTT.

The chain employs TRBV2 and TRBJ2-7; D ambiguous. The CDR3 spans 15 residues. Germline CDR1 and CDR2: SNHLY and FYNNEI. Trimming left V 7 bases short and J 3 bases short, with 19 bases between. DNA for the CDR3: TGTGCCAGCACCGCTGATAGGTACAGAAACTACGAGCAGTACTTC. Translated, it gives CASTADRYRNYEQYF.

This chain joins TRBV30 and TRBJ1-1, with 12 bases lining up with TRBD1. CDR3 length equals 15 residues. The trim removed 2 bases at V and 6 bases at J, leaving 7 bases unmatched. The germline gives CDR1 GTSNPN, CDR2 SVGIG (reference sequence). CDR3 bases: TGTGCCTGGAGTTTCGGGACAGGGGGCAGTTCTGAAGCTTTCTTT. The encoded protein is CAWSFGTGGSSEAFF.

This rearrangement joins TRBV9 to TRBJ1-6, with 8 bases aligning to TRBD1. The length of the CDR3 is 16 residues. Germline lookup yields CDR1 SGDLS and CDR2 YYNGEE. The trim removed 4 bases at V and 10 bases at J, leaving 13 bases unmatched. Here the CDR3 reads CASSPLDRGFSSPLHF. The CDR3 region has the DNA TGTGCCAGCAGCCCCCTCGACAGGGGATTTTCCTCACCCCTCCACTTT.

The chain recombines TRBV7-6 with TRBJ2-1; 7 bases agree with TRBD2. The V gene end was trimmed by 3 bases and the J gene end by 4 bases; junction bases not matched to a gene: 3. Germline CDR1 reads SGHVS; CDR2 reads FNYEAQ. The CDR3 loop spans 14 amino acids. The DNA for the CDR3 is TGTGCCAGCAGCTTGATAGCGGGTTACAATGAGCAGTTCTTC. Translating it yields CASSLIAGYNEQFF.

The gene calls are TRBV6-6 and TRBJ2-7; 8 bases match TRBD2. The CDR3 extends over 16 amino acids. CDR1 is MNHNY, CDR2 SVGAGI, per germline (reference sequence). The trim removed 0 bases at V and 5 bases at J, leaving 9 bases unmatched. The CDR3 loop reads CASSYSGGARKNEQYF. Here the CDR3 DNA reads TGTGCCAGCAGTTACTCCGGGGGGGCGCGGAAAAACGAGCAGTACTTC.

This clone was detected once. CDR3: CASRGLAGALPSTDTQYF. Written as DNA, the CDR3 is TGTGCCAGCCGAGGACTAGCGGGGGCACTACCTAGCACAGATACGCAGTATTTT. The rearrangement links TRBV27 to TRBJ2-3; TRBD2 agrees at 13 bases. The length of the CDR3 is 18 residues. V was clipped by 8 bases and J by 0 bases; unmatched bases: 11. Germline assignment: CDR1 MNHEY and CDR2 SMNVEV (reference sequence).

This clone was detected once. The chain employs TRBV11-2 and TRBJ1-6, with 7 bases matching TRBD1. Losses at the gene ends were 1 base for V and 9 bases for J; bases not matched to a gene: 12. Looked up from germline, CDR1 is SGHAT and CDR2 is FQNNGV. The CDR3 runs 17 residues. CDR3: CASSLGAATGQSSPLHF. CDR3 DNA sequence: TGTGCCAGCAGCTTAGGAGCTGCGACAGGGCAGAGTTCACCCCTCCACTTT.

The J gene is TRBJ1-2, the V gene TRBV6-5; 7 bases are shared with TRBD1. The CDR3 is made up of 12 amino acids. From germline, CDR1 is MNHEY and CDR2 SVGAGI. Germline trimming cut 7 bases from V and 5 bases from J; bases unmatched to any gene: 4. CDR3 coding DNA: TGTGCCAGCACGGACAGGAAATATGGCTACACCTTC. Translation gives CASTDRKYGYTF.

This chain links TRBV27 with TRBJ1-2; 10 nucleotides align to TRBD1. J lost 4 bases, V lost 0 bases, and 5 bases had no gene match. The CDR3 consists of 16 residues. Germline V CDR1 and CDR2: MNHEY, SMNVEV (reference sequence). The CDR3 region is CASSLSGTGVVYGYTF. The CDR3 region has the DNA TGTGCCAGCAGTTTATCCGGGACAGGGGTGGTCTATGGCTACACCTTC.

This clone was detected once. The V call is TRBV9, the J call TRBJ1-1, with D possibly TRBD1 on 5 matching bases. V was shortened by 4 bases and J by 4 bases, with 14 bases between the two germline ends. The CDR3 length is 14 residues. Looked up from germline, CDR1 is SGDLS and CDR2 is YYNGEE. In nucleotides, the CDR3 is TGTGCCAGCAGCCCATACGACAGACTCACTGAAGCTTTCTTT. This encodes CASSPYDRLTEAFF.

The chain recombines TRBV25-1 with TRBJ2-2; 11 nucleotides align to TRBD1. This CDR3 region has 16 residues. Losses at the gene ends were 0 bases for V and 5 bases for J; bases not matched to a gene: 2. CDR1 is MGHDK and CDR2 is SYGVNS in the germline V gene. CDR3 in DNA: TGTGCCAGCAGTGAATATGGGACAGGGGGAACCGGGGAGCTGTTTTTT. It translates to CASSEYGTGGTGELFF.

V and J are TRBV10-3 and TRBJ2-7; 9 bases are a match to TRBD1. In germline, CDR1 is ENHRY, CDR2 SYGVKD. The V gene end was trimmed by 5 bases and the J gene end by 4 bases; junction bases not matched to a gene: 6. CDR3 length: 14 residues. CDR3 DNA: TGTGCCATCAGTACTGGACAGGGGCCTTACGAGCAGTACTTC. This gives the protein CAISTGQGPYEQYF.

The rearrangement joins TRBV2 to TRBJ1-5, with a possible D match to TRBD1 (6 bases). The CDR3 sequence is 15 residues long. CDR1 and CDR2 (germline): SNHLY, FYNNEI. V was pared by 2 bases and J by 0 bases, with 8 bases between. CDR3 DNA: TGTGCCAGCAGTGAACAGGGGCTTAGCAATCAGCCCCAGCATTTT. Encoded protein: CASSEQGLSNQPQHF.

There are a few counts of this clone. The V and J genes are TRBV6-4 and TRBJ2-1; 8 nucleotides match TRBD2. J lost 4 bases, V lost 6 bases, and 11 bases had no gene match. In germline, CDR1 is MRHNA, CDR2 SNTAGT. The CDR3 is 16 residues long. The CDR3 sequence: CASSPRMSGGYNEQFF. The CDR3 DNA reads TGTGCCAGCAGCCCTCGTATGAGCGGGGGTTACAATGAGCAGTTCTTC.

This clone has a single count. V is TRBV5-6 and J is TRBJ1-6; D possibly corresponds to TRBD1 (6 bases). CDR1 and CDR2 (germline): SGHDT, YYEEEE. V gave up 1 base and J gave up 6 bases, with 20 bases separating them. CDR3 size: 18 residues. This CDR3 reads CASSLNFGTLRGNSPLHF. For the CDR3, the DNA is TGTGCCAGCAGCTTGAATTTTGGCACCCTCAGGGGTAATTCACCCCTCCACTTT.

This chain connects TRBV19 to TRBJ1-1; TRBD1 aligns across 9 bases. The CDR3 spans 15 residues. Trimming cost V 4 bases and J 4 bases; bases outside gene matches: 7. Germline V CDR1 and CDR2: LNHDA, SQIVND (reference sequence). The CDR3 region is CASSTNRGRGTEAFF. The CDR3 DNA reads TGTGCCAGTAGTACCAACAGGGGGCGCGGCACTGAAGCTTTCTTT.

CDR3 DNA sequence: TGTGCCAGCAGCTCTCGTAGCGGGAGGGACAAAAACATTCAGTACTTC. Its translation is CASSSRSGRDKNIQYF. The V gene is TRBV7-9, the J gene TRBJ2-4; 11 bases fit TRBD2. V was pared by 4 bases and J by 3 bases, with 5 bases of the junction left unmatched. Per germline, CDR1 SEHNR and CDR2 FQNEAQ (reference sequence). This CDR3 contains 16 residues. Full variable domain (rest looked up from reference TRBV7-9 and TRBJ2-4): DTGVSQNPRHKITKRGQNVTFRCDPISEHNRLYWYRQTLGQGPEFLTYFQNEAQLEKSRLLSDRFSAERPKGSFSTLEIQRTEQGDSAMYLCASSSRSGRDKNIQYFGAGTRLSVL.

This clone has a handful of counts. CDR3: CASSFRDTASNQPQHF. DNA of the CDR3: TGTGCCAGCAGCTTCCGGGACACGGCTAGCAATCAGCCCCAGCATTTT. The chain links TRBV13 to TRBJ1-5, with D perhaps TRBD1 (6 bases). The CDR3 consists of 16 residues. CDR1 and CDR2 (germline): PRHDT, FYEKMQ (reference sequence). Trimming left V 3 bases short and J 0 bases short, with 12 bases between.

V is TRBV28 and J is TRBJ1-5; 9 bases align to TRBD1. J was trimmed by 9 bases and V by 6 bases; bases with no gene match: 9. The CDR3 runs 14 residues. Germline loops: CDR1 MDHEN, CDR2 SYDVKM. DNA of the CDR3: TGTGCCAGCAGCTCTACAGGGGGCCTGATGCCCCAGCATTTT. This codes for CASSSTGGLMPQHF.

The V call is TRBV6-6, the J call TRBJ2-3, with 9 positions matching TRBD2. Germline V gives CDR1 MNHNY, CDR2 SVGAGI (reference sequence). The CDR3 sequence is 16 residues long. V dropped 6 bases and J dropped 5; count of bases not matched to a gene: 12. DNA for the CDR3: TGTGCCAGCAGGTCCTCGGGACTAGCAGGCGAAGATACGCAGTATTTT. It specifies CASRSSGLAGEDTQYF.

The V gene is TRBV3-1 (or the pseudogene TRBV3-2), the J gene TRBJ1-1; TRBD1 is a possible D gene (5 bases). Looked up from germline, CDR1 is LGHDT and CDR2 is YNNKEL (reference sequence). This CDR3 region has 14 residues. The germline V and J ends were trimmed by 5 bases and 3 bases, with 13 bases remaining between them. The CDR3: CASSSLGGDTEAFF. CDR3 nucleotides: TGTGCCAGCAGCTCTTTGGGGGGGGACACTGAAGCTTTCTTT.

The chain uses TRBV6-6 and TRBJ2-3, with 7 bases that match TRBD2. This CDR3 comprises 14 residues. Germline V CDR1 and CDR2: MNHNY, SVGAGI (reference sequence). Losses at the gene ends were 3 bases for V and 3 bases for J; bases not matched to a gene: 3. The CDR3 nucleotides are TGTGCCAGCAGTTATATAGCGGGTACAGATACGCAGTATTTT. It translates to CASSYIAGTDTQYF.